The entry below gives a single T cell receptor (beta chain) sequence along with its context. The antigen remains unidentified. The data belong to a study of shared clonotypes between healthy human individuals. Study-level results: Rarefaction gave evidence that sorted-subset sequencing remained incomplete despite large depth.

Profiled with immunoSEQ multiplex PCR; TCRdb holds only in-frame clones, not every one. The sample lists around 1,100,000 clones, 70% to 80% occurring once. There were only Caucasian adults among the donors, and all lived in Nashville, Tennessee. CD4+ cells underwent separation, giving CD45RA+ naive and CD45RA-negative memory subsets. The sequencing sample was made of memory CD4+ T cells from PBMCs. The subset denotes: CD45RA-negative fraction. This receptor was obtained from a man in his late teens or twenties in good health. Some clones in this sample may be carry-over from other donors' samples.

The chain's CDR3 is CASSIVRTGRETQYF. The CDR3 nucleotides read TGTGCCAGTAGTATAGTGAGGACAGGGAGGGAGACCCAGTACTTC. This chain links TRBV19 with TRBJ2-5, with TRBD1 matching 8 bases. The CDR3 loop spans 15 amino acids. Germline loops: CDR1 LNHDA, CDR2 SQIVND (reference sequence). V trimming: 1 base; J trimming: 5 bases; junction bases outside the gene matches: 6. Based on the CDR3 plus reference TRBV19 and TRBJ2-5, the full variable domain is DGGITQSPKYLFRKEGQNVTLSCEQNLNHDAMYWYRQDPGQGLRLIYYSQIVNDFQKGDIAEGYSVSREKKESFPLTVTSAQKNPTAFYLCASSIVRTGRETQYFGPGTRLLVL.